These T cell receptor beta chains were read from a single sample in a study of blood T cell repertoires in COVID-19. Here immunoSEQ multiplex PCR was the method, and the copy in TCRdb shows in-frame clones only, minus some. Among hundreds of thousands of clones listed, approximately 86% were seen once. Sequencing used peripheral blood. Receptors originate from a human donor in a cohort sampled during active COVID-19. Both conserved end residues are part of each CDR3. Fields, in order: V gene, J gene, clone size, CDR3 length, D gene, CDR3 DNA, CDR3 protein. A D gene is named only where the DNA matches it firmly. Expanded clones get a size class; other rows say once, few or many, or leave the size out.

v_gene: TRBV5-4; j_gene: TRBJ1-1; abundance: NA; len: 15; d_gene: NA; CDR3nt: TGTGCCAGCAGCTTGGAGTGGACTGGAGGGACTGAAGCTTTCTTT; CDR3aa: CASSLEWTGGTEAFF
v_gene: TRBV3-1/TRBV3-2; j_gene: TRBJ1-5; abundance: NA; len: 13; d_gene: NA; CDR3nt: TGTGCCAGCAGCCAAGATGCGGGCCAGCCCCAGCATTTT; CDR3aa: CASSQDAGQPQHF
v_gene: TRBV9; j_gene: TRBJ1-1; abundance: NA; len: 15; d_gene: NA; CDR3nt: TGTGCCAGCAGCACAAGCGGAGATTTGAACACTGAAGCTTTCTTT; CDR3aa: CASSTSGDLNTEAFF
v_gene: TRBV4-2; j_gene: TRBJ1-4; abundance: NA; len: 19; d_gene: TRBD1; CDR3nt: TGTGCCAGCAGCCCATCACCCTCCGGGACAGGGAATAAGGATGAAAAACTGTTTTTT; CDR3aa: CASSPSPSGTGNKDEKLFF
v_gene: TRBV7-2; j_gene: TRBJ2-5; abundance: once; len: 14; d_gene: NA; CDR3nt: TGTGCCAGCAACCTAGGACAGTACCAAGAGACCCAGTACTTC; CDR3aa: CASNLGQYQETQYF
v_gene: TRBV28; j_gene: TRBJ2-7; abundance: NA; len: 16; d_gene: TRBD1; CDR3nt: TGTGCCAGCCGAAATACGGGGACAGGGAGGGTCCACGAGCAGTACTTC; CDR3aa: CASRNTGTGRVHEQYF
v_gene: TRBV6-5; j_gene: TRBJ2-7; abundance: NA; len: 11; d_gene: NA; CDR3nt: TGTGCCAGCAGCCCAGGGTTAGAGCAGTACTTC; CDR3aa: CASSPGLEQYF
v_gene: TRBV12-2; j_gene: TRBJ2-1; abundance: NA; len: 14; d_gene: NA; CDR3nt: TGTGCAAGTCGCTCGACAGGGCGAAGGAATGAGCAGTTCTTC; CDR3aa: CASRSTGRRNEQFF
v_gene: TRBV18; j_gene: TRBJ2-7; abundance: NA; len: 14; d_gene: TRBD1; CDR3nt: TGTGCCAGCTCACCGACAGGGATCGGCTACGAGCAGTACTTC; CDR3aa: CASSPTGIGYEQYF
v_gene: TRBV6-5; j_gene: TRBJ2-7; abundance: once; len: 11; d_gene: NA; CDR3nt: TGTGCCAGCAGTTCTCTTTACGAGCAGTACTTC; CDR3aa: CASSSLYEQYF
v_gene: TRBV2; j_gene: TRBJ2-5; abundance: NA; len: 12; d_gene: TRBD2; CDR3nt: TGTGCCAGCGGGACTACAGAAGAGACCCAGTACTTC; CDR3aa: CASGTTEETQYF
v_gene: TRBV6-2/TRBV6-3; j_gene: TRBJ1-5; abundance: NA; len: 14; d_gene: TRBD1; CDR3nt: TGTGCCAGCAGTTCAGGGACAGACAATCAGCCCCAGCATTTT; CDR3aa: CASSSGTDNQPQHF
v_gene: TRBV6-6; j_gene: TRBJ1-4; abundance: NA; len: 14; d_gene: NA; CDR3nt: TGTGCCAGCAGCTCGACTACAACTAATGAAAAACTGTTTTTT; CDR3aa: CASSSTTTNEKLFF
v_gene: TRBV10-1; j_gene: TRBJ1-1; abundance: NA; len: 15; d_gene: NA; CDR3nt: TGCGCCAGCAGTGAGTCTCGACTCAAGTCGACTGAAGCTTTCTTT; CDR3aa: CASSESRLKSTEAFF
v_gene: TRBV24-1; j_gene: TRBJ2-2; abundance: NA; len: 14; d_gene: NA; CDR3nt: TGTGCCACCCAACCTAGGGGAAGGGCCGGGGAGCTGTTTTTT; CDR3aa: CATQPRGRAGELFF
v_gene: TRBV27; j_gene: TRBJ2-7; abundance: NA; len: 14; d_gene: NA; CDR3nt: TGTGCCAGCAGCCCGCTGGACAGATCCTACGAGCAGTACTTC; CDR3aa: CASSPLDRSYEQYF
v_gene: TRBV7-6; j_gene: TRBJ2-7; abundance: many; len: 15; d_gene: TRBD1; CDR3nt: TGTGCCAGCAGCTTACAAGGGGGCAGCTCCTACGAGCAGTACTTC; CDR3aa: CASSLQGGSSYEQYF
v_gene: TRBV6-5; j_gene: TRBJ1-4; abundance: NA; len: 15; d_gene: NA; CDR3nt: TGTGCCAGCAGTCAACATCCAGGGGCTAATGAAAAACTGTTTTTT; CDR3aa: CASSQHPGANEKLFF
v_gene: TRBV12-3/TRBV12-4; j_gene: TRBJ1-1; abundance: NA; len: 13; d_gene: NA; CDR3nt: TGTGCCAGCTCAAGGGGGGGGTGGACTGAAGCTTTCTTT; CDR3aa: CASSRGGWTEAFF
v_gene: TRBV7-9; j_gene: TRBJ1-4; abundance: NA; len: 14; d_gene: NA; CDR3nt: TGTGCCAGCACATCTAGCGGGCGGTGGGAAAAACTGTTTTTT; CDR3aa: CASTSSGRWEKLFF
v_gene: TRBV5-4; j_gene: TRBJ2-3; abundance: NA; len: 15; d_gene: NA; CDR3nt: TGTGCCAGCAGCATAGGATCCTTGAGGACAGATACGCAGTATTTT; CDR3aa: CASSIGSLRTDTQYF
v_gene: TRBV13; j_gene: TRBJ2-7; abundance: NA; len: 15; d_gene: NA; CDR3nt: TGTGCCAGCAGCTTAGGCAGGGGGGACTCCTACGAGCAGTACTTC; CDR3aa: CASSLGRGDSYEQYF
v_gene: TRBV3-1/TRBV3-2; j_gene: TRBJ1-2; abundance: NA; len: 16; d_gene: TRBD1; CDR3nt: TGTGCCGGATTTGGAGTCACAGGGGGCGCGTGCTATGGCTACACCTTC; CDR3aa: CAGFGVTGGACYGYTF
v_gene: TRBV24-1; j_gene: TRBJ2-2; abundance: NA; len: 15; d_gene: NA; CDR3nt: TGTGCCACCAGTGATACCAGGGGGGTTAGCGGGGAGCTGTTTTTT; CDR3aa: CATSDTRGVSGELFF
v_gene: TRBV3-1/TRBV3-2; j_gene: TRBJ2-7; abundance: NA; len: 15; d_gene: NA; CDR3nt: TGTGCCAGCAGCCAAGATAGTCAGCGGGTGAAGGAGCAGTACTTC; CDR3aa: CASSQDSQRVKEQYF
v_gene: TRBV19; j_gene: TRBJ2-7; abundance: NA; len: 14; d_gene: NA; CDR3nt: TGTGCCAGTAGTATACCCGGGAGCTCCTACGAGCAGTACTTC; CDR3aa: CASSIPGSSYEQYF
v_gene: TRBV5-4; j_gene: TRBJ2-1; abundance: few; len: 16; d_gene: NA; CDR3nt: TGTGCCAGCAGCTTGGCCGACTGGAGCTCCTACAATGAGCAGTTCTTC; CDR3aa: CASSLADWSSYNEQFF
v_gene: TRBV11-2; j_gene: TRBJ2-7; abundance: NA; len: 15; d_gene: NA; CDR3nt: TGTGCCAGCAGCTCCACACCGGAGGGGACCTACGAGCAGTACTTC; CDR3aa: CASSSTPEGTYEQYF
v_gene: TRBV7-9; j_gene: TRBJ1-2; abundance: NA; len: 12; d_gene: NA; CDR3nt: TGTGCCAGCAGCCAGGGCTACTATGGCTACACCTTC; CDR3aa: CASSQGYYGYTF
v_gene: TRBV29-1; j_gene: TRBJ2-1; abundance: NA; len: 11; d_gene: TRBD2; CDR3nt: TGCAGCGTTGAACGGGGGGGCTTGGAGTTCTTC; CDR3aa: CSVERGGLEFF
v_gene: TRBV5-6; j_gene: TRBJ1-5; abundance: NA; len: 15; d_gene: TRBD1; CDR3nt: TGTGCCAGCAGCTTTTTTGGGACAGGGCATCAGCCCCAGCATTTT; CDR3aa: CASSFFGTGHQPQHF
v_gene: TRBV2; j_gene: TRBJ1-2; abundance: NA; len: 16; d_gene: TRBD1; CDR3nt: TGTGCCAGCAGTGAATTTGGAGGACAGGCCAGCTATGGCTACACCTTC; CDR3aa: CASSEFGGQASYGYTF